One and the same sample provided the 3 T cell receptor beta chains below, sequenced in a study of early T cells in non-severe SARS-CoV-2 infection. TCRdb re-called the 5' RACE reads through MiXCR, storing one row per CDR3 protein. This table holds 45,000 to 70,000 distinct CDR3 sequences, more than 9% found once. The sequencing input was whole blood. The receptors here all came from an adult who was a healthcare worker with PCR-confirmed SARS-CoV-2 infection or an uninfected control (not recorded which).

This clonotype has at least ten counts. The J gene is TRBJ2-4, the V gene TRBV28; a weak D match, TRBD2 (6 bases). V lost 8 bases and J 15 bases, leaving 20 bases between the germline ends. In germline, CDR1 is MDHEN, CDR2 SYDVKM. This CDR3 is built from 12 residues. This CDR3 is CASAPPRRRGYF. The CDR3 region has the DNA TGTGCCAGCGCTCCACCCCGCCGGAGGGGGTACTTC.

This clonotype has a count of ten or more. The genes are TRBV29-1 and TRBJ1-2; TRBD1 is a possible D gene (5 bases). V gave up 8 bases and J gave up 4 bases, with 11 bases separating them. The CDR3 covers 11 residues. Germline V gives CDR1 SQVTM, CDR2 ANQGSEA. The CDR3 sequence is CSSRQLYGYTF. In DNA, the CDR3 is TGCAGCTCCAGACAGCTCTATGGCTACACCTTC.

This clonotype was counted many times. The chain joins TRBV19 to TRBJ1-5; possibly TRBD1 for D (6 bases). V lost 3 bases and J 4 bases, leaving 19 bases between the germline ends. The CDR3 consists of 17 residues. From germline, CDR1 is LNHDA and CDR2 SQIVND (reference sequence). CDR3 protein: CASSIFTGLGGNQPQHF. In DNA form, the CDR3 reads TGTGCCAGTAGTATTTTTACAGGGTTGGGTGGAAATCAGCCCCAGCATTTT.